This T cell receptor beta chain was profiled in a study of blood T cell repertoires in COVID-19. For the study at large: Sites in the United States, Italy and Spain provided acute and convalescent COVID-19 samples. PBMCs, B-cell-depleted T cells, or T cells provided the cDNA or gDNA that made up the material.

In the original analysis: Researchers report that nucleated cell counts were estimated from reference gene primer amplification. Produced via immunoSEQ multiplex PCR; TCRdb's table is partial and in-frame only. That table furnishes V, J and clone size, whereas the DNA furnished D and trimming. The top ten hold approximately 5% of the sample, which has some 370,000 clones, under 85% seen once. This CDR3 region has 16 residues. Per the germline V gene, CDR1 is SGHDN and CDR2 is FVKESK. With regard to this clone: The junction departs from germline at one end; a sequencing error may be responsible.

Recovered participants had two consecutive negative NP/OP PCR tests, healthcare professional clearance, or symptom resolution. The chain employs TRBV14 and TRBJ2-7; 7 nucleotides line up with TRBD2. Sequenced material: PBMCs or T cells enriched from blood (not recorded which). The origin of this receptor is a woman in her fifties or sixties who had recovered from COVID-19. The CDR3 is CASSHPGRGLSNEQYF. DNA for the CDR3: TGTGCCAGCAGCCATCCAGGGAGGGGACTCTCCAACGAGCAGTACTTC.